Sequencing of this T cell receptor (beta chain) was carried out in a study of T cells in Graves' hyperthyroidism and ophthalmopathy. V was clipped by 6 bases and J by 7 bases, with 13 bases between them. Germline assignment: CDR1 MDHEN and CDR2 SYDVKM. This CDR3 spans 13 amino acids. From RNA transcripts, TCR beta CDR3 regions were amplified. First-round RT-PCR with HTBI primers amplified the TCR CDR3 region. MiXCR, applied by TCRdb to the multiplex PCR reads, yields one record per CDR3 protein. The sample includes 480,000 or so distinct CDR3 sequences, around 15% seen only once; the top ten take less than 20%. This clonotype was observed many times. Patients having uncontrolled infection, another autoimmune disease, pregnancy or lactation were not included. Clinical symptoms, serum thyroxine and TRAb, thyroid ultrasound and orbital computed tomography were used for the diagnoses.

The sequenced material came from blood. The sequence came from a woman under 30 with Graves' hyperthyroidism. The chain carries TRBV28 and TRBJ1-5; possibly TRBD1 for D (6 bases). CDR3 nucleotide sequence: TGTGCCAGCAGCCAGAGGGGGAGGCAGCCCCAGCATTTT. Residues: CASSQRGRQPQHF. The whole variable domain, filled in from reference TRBV28 and TRBJ1-5, reads DVKVTQSSRYLVKRTGEKVFLECVQDMDHENMFWYRQDPGLGLRLIYFSYDVKMKEKGDIPEGYSVSREKKERFSLILESASTNQTSMYLCASSQRGRQPQHFGDGTRLSIL.